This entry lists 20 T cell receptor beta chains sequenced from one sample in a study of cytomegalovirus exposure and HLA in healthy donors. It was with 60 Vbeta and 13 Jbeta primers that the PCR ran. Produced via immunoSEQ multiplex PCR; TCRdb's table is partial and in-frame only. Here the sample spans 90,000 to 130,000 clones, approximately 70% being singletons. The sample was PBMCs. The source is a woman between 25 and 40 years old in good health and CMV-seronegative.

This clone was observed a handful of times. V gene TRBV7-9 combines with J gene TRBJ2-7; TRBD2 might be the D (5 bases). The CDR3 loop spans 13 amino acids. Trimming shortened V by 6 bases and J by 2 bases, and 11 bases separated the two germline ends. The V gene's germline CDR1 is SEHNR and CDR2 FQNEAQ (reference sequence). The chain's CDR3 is CASRDGMAYEQYF. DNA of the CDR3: TGTGCCAGCAGGGACGGGATGGCCTACGAGCAGTACTTC.

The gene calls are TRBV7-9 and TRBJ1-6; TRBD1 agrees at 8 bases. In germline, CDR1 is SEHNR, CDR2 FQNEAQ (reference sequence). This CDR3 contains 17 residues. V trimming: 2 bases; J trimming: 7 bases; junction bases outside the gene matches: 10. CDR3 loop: CASSLWSSGGQNSPLHF. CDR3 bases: TGTGCCAGCAGCTTATGGTCCTCAGGGGGCCAGAATTCACCCCTCCACTTT. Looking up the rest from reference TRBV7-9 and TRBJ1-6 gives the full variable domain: DTGVSQNPRHKITKRGQNVTFRCDPISEHNRLYWYRQTLGQGPEFLTYFQNEAQLEKSRLLSDRFSAERPKGSFSTLEIQRTEQGDSAMYLCASSLWSSGGQNSPLHFGNGTRLTVT.

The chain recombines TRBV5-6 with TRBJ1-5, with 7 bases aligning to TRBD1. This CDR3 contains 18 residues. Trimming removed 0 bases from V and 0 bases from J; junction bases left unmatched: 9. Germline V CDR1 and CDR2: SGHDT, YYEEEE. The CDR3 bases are TGTGCCAGCAGCTTGGGTTTCGGGACAGACTATAGCAATCAGCCCCAGCATTTT. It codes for CASSLGFGTDYSNQPQHF.

CDR3 protein: CSVILAVNTGELFF. The CDR3, as DNA: TGCAGCGTAATACTAGCGGTGAACACCGGGGAGCTGTTTTTT. The chain carries TRBV29-1 and TRBJ2-2, with TRBD2 identical over 8 bases. V lost 6 bases and J lost 1; bases outside the gene matches: 4. Germline lookup yields CDR1 SQVTM and CDR2 ANQGSEA. This CDR3 comprises 14 residues.

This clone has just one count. CDR3 sequence (DNA): TGTGCCAGCAGTTTAGGGGAGGCTCAGCCCCAGCATTTT. Protein sequence: CASSLGEAQPQHF. This chain uses TRBV27 with TRBJ1-5; no clear D. With 2 bases removed from V and 6 bases from J, the gap between germline ends came to 8 bases. The CDR3 has 13 residues. Per the germline V gene, CDR1 is MNHEY and CDR2 is SMNVEV (reference sequence).

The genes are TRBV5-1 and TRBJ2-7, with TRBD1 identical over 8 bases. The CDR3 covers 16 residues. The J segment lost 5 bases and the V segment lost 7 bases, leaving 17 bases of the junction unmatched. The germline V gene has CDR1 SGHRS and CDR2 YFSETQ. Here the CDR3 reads CASAPGSGTGSDEQYF. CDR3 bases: TGCGCCAGCGCCCCGGGTTCCGGGACAGGTTCCGACGAGCAGTACTTC.

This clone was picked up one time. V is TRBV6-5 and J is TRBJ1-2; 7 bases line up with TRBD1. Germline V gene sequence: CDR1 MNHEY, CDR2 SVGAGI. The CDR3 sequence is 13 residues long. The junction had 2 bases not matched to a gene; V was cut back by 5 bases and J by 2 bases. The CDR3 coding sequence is TGTGCCAGCAGTAGAGGGGGCAACTATGGCTACACCTTC. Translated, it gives CASSRGGNYGYTF.

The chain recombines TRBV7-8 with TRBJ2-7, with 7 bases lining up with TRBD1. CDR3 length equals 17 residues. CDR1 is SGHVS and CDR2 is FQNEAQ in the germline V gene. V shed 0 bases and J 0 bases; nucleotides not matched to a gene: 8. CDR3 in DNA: TGTGCCAGCAGCTTAGCCCTAGGGGGCGAAAGCTCCTACGAGCAGTACTTC. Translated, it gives CASSLALGGESSYEQYF.

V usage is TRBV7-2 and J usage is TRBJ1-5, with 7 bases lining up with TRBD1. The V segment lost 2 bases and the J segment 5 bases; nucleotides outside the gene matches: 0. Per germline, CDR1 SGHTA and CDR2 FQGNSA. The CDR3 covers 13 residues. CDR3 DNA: TGTGCCAGCAGCTTACAGGGGGATCAGCCCCAGCATTTT. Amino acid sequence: CASSLQGDQPQHF.

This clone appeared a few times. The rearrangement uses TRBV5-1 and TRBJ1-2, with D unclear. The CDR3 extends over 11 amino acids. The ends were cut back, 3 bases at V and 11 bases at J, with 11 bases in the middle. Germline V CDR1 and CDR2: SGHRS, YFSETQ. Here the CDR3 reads CASSSSDGYTF. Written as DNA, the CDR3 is TGCGCCAGCAGCTCCTCCGACGGGTACACCTTC.

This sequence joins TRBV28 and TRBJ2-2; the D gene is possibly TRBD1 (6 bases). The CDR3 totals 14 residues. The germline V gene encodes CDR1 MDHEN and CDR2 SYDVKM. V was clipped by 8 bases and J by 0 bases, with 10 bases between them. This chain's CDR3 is CASETGTNTGELFF. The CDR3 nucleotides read TGTGCCAGCGAGACAGGAACGAACACCGGGGAGCTGTTTTTT.

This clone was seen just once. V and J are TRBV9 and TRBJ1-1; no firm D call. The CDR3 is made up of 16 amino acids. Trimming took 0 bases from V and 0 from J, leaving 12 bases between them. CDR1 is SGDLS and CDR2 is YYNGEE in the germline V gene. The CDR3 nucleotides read TGTGCCAGCAGCGTAGAGGGCTTCGGGGTGAACACTGAAGCTTTCTTT. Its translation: CASSVEGFGVNTEAFF.

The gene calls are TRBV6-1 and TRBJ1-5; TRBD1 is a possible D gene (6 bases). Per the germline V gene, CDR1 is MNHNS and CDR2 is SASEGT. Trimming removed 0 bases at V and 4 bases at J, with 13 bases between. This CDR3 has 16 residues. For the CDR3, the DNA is TGTGCCAGCAGTGAAGCGCTACAGGGAATTAATCAGCCCCAGCATTTT. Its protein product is CASSEALQGINQPQHF.

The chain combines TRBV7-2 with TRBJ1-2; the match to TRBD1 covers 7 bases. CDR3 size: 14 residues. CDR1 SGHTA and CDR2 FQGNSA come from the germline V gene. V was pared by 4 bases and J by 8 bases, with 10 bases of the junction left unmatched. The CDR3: CASSSKTGYGGYTF. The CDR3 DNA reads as TGTGCCAGCAGCTCAAAGACAGGGTATGGAGGCTACACCTTC. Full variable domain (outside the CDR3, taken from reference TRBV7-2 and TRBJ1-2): GAGVSQSPSNKVTEKGKDVELRCDPISGHTALYWYRQSLGQGLEFLIYFQGNSAPDKSGLPSDRFSAERTGGSVSTLTIQRTQQEDSAVYLCASSSKTGYGGYTFGSGTRLTVV.

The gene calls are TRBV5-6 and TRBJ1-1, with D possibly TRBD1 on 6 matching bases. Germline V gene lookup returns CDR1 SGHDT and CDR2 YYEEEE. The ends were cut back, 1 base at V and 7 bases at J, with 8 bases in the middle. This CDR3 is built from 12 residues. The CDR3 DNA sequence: TGTGCCAGCAGCTTGAGACAGGTTGAAGCTTTCTTT. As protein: CASSLRQVEAFF.

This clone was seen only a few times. The CDR3 loop reads CASSRTHPGEASGNTIYF. CDR3 coding DNA: TGCGCCAGCAGCCGCACCCATCCGGGGGAAGCCTCTGGAAACACCATATATTTT. The chain links TRBV5-1 to TRBJ1-3; possibly TRBD1 for D (5 bases). The germline CDR1 and CDR2 sequences are SGHRS and YFSETQ. Trimming removed 4 bases from V and 0 bases from J, with 20 bases in between. The CDR3 has 18 residues.

The CDR3 spells CASTQGPWTQYF. The CDR3 region has the DNA TGTGCCAGCACCCAGGGGCCATGGACCCAGTACTTC. The chain combines TRBV6-6 with TRBJ2-5; D might be TRBD1 (6 bases). The V end lost 7 bases, the J end lost 7 bases, and 13 bases lay between the germline ends. CDR3 length equals 12 residues. Looked up from germline, CDR1 is MNHNY and CDR2 is SVGAGI (reference sequence).

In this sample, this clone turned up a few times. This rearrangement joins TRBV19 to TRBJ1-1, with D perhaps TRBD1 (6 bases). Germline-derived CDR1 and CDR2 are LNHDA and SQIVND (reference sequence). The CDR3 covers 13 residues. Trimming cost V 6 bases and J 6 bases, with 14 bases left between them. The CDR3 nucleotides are TGTGCCAGTAGAAGGGGGTGGGATTCTGAAGCTTTCTTT. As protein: CASRRGWDSEAFF.

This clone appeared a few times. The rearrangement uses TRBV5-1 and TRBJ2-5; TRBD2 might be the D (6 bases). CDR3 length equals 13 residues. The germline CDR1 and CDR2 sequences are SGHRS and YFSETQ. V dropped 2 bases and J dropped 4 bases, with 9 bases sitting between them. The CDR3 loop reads CASSFMEGETQYF. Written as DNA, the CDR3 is TGCGCCAGCAGCTTCATGGAGGGAGAGACCCAGTACTTC. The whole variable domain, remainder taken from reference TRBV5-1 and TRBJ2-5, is KAGVTQTPRYLIKTRGQQVTLSCSPISGHRSVSWYQQTPGQGLQFLFEYFSETQRNKGNFPGRFSGRQFSNSRSEMNVSTLELGDSALYLCASSFMEGETQYFGPGTRLLVL.

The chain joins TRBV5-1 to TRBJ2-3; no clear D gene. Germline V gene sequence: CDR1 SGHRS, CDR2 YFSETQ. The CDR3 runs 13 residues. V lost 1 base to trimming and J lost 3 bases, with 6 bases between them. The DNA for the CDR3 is TGCGCCAGCAGCTTGTACGAGACAGATACGCAGTATTTT. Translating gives CASSLYETDTQYF. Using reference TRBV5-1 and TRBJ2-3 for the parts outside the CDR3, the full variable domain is KAGVTQTPRYLIKTRGQQVTLSCSPISGHRSVSWYQQTPGQGLQFLFEYFSETQRNKGNFPGRFSGRQFSNSRSEMNVSTLELGDSALYLCASSLYETDTQYFGPGTRLTVL.